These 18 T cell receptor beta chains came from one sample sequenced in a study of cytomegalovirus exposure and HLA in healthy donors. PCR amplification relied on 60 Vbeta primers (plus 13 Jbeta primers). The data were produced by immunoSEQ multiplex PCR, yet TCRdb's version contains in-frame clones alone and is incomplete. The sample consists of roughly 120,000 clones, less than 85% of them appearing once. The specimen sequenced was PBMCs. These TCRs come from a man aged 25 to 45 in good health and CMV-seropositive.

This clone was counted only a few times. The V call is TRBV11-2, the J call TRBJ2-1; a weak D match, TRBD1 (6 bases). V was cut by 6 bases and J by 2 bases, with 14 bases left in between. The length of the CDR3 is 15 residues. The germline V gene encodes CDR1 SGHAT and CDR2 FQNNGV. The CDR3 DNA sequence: TGTGCCAGCAGGGGGGCGCCCGGCCCCTACAATGAGCAGTTCTTC. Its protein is CASRGAPGPYNEQFF.

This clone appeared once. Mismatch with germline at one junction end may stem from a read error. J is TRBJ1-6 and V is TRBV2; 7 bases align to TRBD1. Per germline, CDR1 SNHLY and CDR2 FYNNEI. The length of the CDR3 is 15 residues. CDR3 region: CASSEGTDYNSPLHF. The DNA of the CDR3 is TGTGCCAGCAGCGAAGGGACAGACTATAATTCACCCCTCCACTTT.

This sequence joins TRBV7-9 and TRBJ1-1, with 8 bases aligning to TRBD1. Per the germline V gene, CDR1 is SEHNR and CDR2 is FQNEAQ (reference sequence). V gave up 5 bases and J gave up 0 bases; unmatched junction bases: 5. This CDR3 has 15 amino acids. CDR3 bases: TGTGCCAGCAGCCGAGACAGGGGAATGAACACTGAAGCTTTCTTT. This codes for CASSRDRGMNTEAFF.

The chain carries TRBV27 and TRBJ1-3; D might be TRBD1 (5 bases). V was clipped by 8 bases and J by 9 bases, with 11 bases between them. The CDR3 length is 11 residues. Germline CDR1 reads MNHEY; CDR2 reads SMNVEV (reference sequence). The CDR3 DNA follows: TGTGCCAGCTCCTCGGGGGGCACCATATATTTT. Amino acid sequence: CASSSGGTIYF.

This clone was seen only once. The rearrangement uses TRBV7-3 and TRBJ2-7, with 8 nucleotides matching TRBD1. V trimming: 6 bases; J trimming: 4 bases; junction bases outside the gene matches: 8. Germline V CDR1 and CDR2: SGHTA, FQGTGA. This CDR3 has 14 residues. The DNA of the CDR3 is TGTGCCAGCAGTCAAGGACAGGGACCGTACGAGCAGTACTTC. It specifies CASSQGQGPYEQYF.

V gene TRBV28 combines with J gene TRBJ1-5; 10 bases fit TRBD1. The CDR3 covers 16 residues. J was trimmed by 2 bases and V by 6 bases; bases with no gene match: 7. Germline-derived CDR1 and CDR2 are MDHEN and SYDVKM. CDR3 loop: CASRVAGTGGNQPQHF. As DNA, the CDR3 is TGTGCCAGCAGGGTAGCCGGGACAGGGGGCAATCAGCCCCAGCATTTT.

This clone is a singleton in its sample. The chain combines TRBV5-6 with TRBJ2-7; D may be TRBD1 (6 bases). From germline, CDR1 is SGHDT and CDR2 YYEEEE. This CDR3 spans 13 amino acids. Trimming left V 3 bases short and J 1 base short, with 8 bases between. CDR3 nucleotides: TGTGCCAGCAGCTATACAGGGTCCTACGAGCAGTACTTC. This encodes CASSYTGSYEQYF. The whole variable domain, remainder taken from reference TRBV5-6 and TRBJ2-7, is DAGVTQSPTHLIKTRGQQVTLRCSPKSGHDTVSWYQQALGQGPQFIFQYYEEEERQRGNFPDRFSGHQFPNYSSELNVNALLLGDSALYLCASSYTGSYEQYFGPGTRLTVT.

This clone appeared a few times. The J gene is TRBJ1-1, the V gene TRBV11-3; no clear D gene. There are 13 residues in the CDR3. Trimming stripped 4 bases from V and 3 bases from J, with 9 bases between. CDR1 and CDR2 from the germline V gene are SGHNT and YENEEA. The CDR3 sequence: CASSYQVYTEAFF. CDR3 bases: TGTGCCAGCAGCTATCAGGTTTACACTGAAGCTTTCTTT.

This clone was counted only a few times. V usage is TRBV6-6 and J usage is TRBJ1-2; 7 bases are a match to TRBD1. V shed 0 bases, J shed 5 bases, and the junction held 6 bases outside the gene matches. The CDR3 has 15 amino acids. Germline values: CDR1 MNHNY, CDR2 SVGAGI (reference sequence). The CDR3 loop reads CASSYSTGLRYGYTF. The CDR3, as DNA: TGTGCCAGCAGTTACTCGACAGGGTTACGGTATGGCTACACCTTC.

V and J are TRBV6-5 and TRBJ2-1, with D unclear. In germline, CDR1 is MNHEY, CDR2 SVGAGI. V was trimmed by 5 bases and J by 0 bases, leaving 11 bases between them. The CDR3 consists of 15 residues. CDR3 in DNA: TGTGCCAGCAGTCCTACTCCCGGCTCCTACAATGAGCAGTTCTTC. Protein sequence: CASSPTPGSYNEQFF.

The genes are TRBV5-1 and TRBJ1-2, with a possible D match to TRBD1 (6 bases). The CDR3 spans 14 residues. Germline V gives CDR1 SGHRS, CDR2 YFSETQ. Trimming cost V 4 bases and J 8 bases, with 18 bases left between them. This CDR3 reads CASSPRGGVAGYTF. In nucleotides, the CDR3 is TGCGCCAGCAGCCCGAGGGGGGGAGTAGCGGGCTACACCTTC.

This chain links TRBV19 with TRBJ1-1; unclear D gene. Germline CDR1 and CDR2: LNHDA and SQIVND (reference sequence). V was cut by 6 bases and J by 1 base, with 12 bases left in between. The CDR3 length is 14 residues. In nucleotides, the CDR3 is TGTGCCAGTAGACGAACAGCTCCGAACACTGAAGCTTTCTTT. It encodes CASRRTAPNTEAFF.

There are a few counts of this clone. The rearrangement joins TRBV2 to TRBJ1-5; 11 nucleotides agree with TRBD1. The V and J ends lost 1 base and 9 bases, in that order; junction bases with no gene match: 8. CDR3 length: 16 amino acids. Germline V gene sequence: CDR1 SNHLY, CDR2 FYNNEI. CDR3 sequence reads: CASSEGGQGAAGPQHF. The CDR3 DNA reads TGTGCCAGCAGTGAAGGTGGACAGGGGGCGGCAGGGCCCCAGCATTTT. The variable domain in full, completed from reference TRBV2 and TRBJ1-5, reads EPEVTQTPSHQVTQMGQEVILRCVPISNHLYFYWYRQILGQKVEFLVSFYNNEISEKSEIFDDQFSVERPDGSNFTLKIRSTKLEDSAMYFCASSEGGQGAAGPQHFGDGTRLSIL.

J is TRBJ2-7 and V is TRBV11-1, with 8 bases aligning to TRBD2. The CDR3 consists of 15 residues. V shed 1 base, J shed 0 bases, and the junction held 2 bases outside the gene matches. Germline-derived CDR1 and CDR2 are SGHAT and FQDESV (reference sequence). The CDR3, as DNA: TGTGCCAGCAGCTTAGGGCGGGGGGACTCCTACGAGCAGTACTTC. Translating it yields CASSLGRGDSYEQYF.

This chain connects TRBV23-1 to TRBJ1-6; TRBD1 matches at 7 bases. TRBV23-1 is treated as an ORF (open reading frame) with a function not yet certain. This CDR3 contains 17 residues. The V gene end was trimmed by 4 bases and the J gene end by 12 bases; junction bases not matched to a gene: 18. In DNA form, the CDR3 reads TGCGCCAGCAGTCTCCCAGTCAAGACAGGGCAGGATTTACCCCTCCACTTT. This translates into CASSLPVKTGQDLPLHF.

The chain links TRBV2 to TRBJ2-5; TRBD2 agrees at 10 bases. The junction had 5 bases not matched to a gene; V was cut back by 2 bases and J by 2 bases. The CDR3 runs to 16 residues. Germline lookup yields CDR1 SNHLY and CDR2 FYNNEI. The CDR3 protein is CASSEQVAGGQETQYF. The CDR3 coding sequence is TGTGCCAGCAGTGAACAGGTAGCGGGGGGACAAGAGACCCAGTACTTC.

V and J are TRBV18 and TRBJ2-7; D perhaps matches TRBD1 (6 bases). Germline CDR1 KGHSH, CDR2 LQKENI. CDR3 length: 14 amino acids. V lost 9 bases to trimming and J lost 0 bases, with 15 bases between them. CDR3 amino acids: CASSKGESSYEQYF. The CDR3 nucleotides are TGTGCCAGTAGCAAGGGGGAAAGCTCCTACGAGCAGTACTTC.

The DNA of the CDR3 is TGTGCCAGCAGCTCCCACGCCGGCGGGAACACTGAAGCTTTCTTT. Its translation is CASSSHAGGNTEAFF. The chain combines TRBV7-8 with TRBJ1-1, with D unresolved. CDR1 is SGHVS and CDR2 is FQNEAQ in the germline V gene. CDR3 size: 15 residues. V was shortened by 4 bases and J by 1 base, with 13 bases between the two germline ends.